This T cell receptor beta chain is drawn from a study of T cells after yellow fever vaccination. Whole-study findings and limits: One caveat is that FACS-sorted repertoires could contain abundant clonotypes contaminating from the bulk population.

The TCR cDNA carried a universal primer site and UMIs from 5'RACE template switching. One entry per CDR3 protein, called by TCRdb with MiXCR from the 5' RACE reads. The sample lists 510,000 or so distinct CDR3 sequences, about 19% occurring once. As for this clonotype: Its target is unknown.

V was clipped by 6 bases and J by 2 bases; unmatched bases: 11. The germline V gene encodes CDR1 DFQATT and CDR2 SNEGSKA (reference sequence). This CDR3 contains 15 residues. The receptor was isolated from a man aged 25 to 45 who received the YFV17D yellow fever vaccine. The V call is TRBV20-1, the J call TRBJ2-3, with 7 bases identical to TRBD2. Material: PBMCs, obtained 15 days after the yellow fever booster vaccination. CDR3 amino acids: CSATVGAGATDTQYF. CDR3 nucleotide sequence: TGCAGTGCCACCGTAGGGGCGGGAGCCACAGATACGCAGTATTTT.